A selection of T cell receptor beta chains follows, all from one sample in a study of T-cell reconstitution after alpha-beta-depleted transplantation in children. TCRdb itself ran the PCR reads through MiXCR, one entry per CDR3 protein. This table has around 580,000 distinct CDR3 sequences, more than 20% appearing once. Material: PBMCs, mostly from graft donor cells, obtained 360 days after TCRalphabeta/CD19-depleted stem cell transplant. All receptors come from a boy younger than two who had a stem cell transplant for acute myeloid leukemia, so the T cells may come from the graft donor. Each CDR3 is given with its conserved first and last residue. Fields, in order: V gene, D gene, clone size, J gene, CDR3 DNA, CDR3 protein. D genes are given only for firm matches. Size is omitted from some rows. Given values are once, few, many or a class for expanded clones.

V: TRBV12-3/TRBV12-4
D: -
size: many
J: TRBJ2-1
DNA: TGTGCCAGCAGTTTTAACGGGGGAACCTACAATGAGCAGTTCTTC
CDR3: CASSFNGGTYNEQFF

V: TRBV29-1
D: -
size: many
J: TRBJ1-5
DNA: TGCAGCGTTGAAGGGGGAAGACAGGGCAATCAGCCCCAGCATTTT
CDR3: CSVEGGRQGNQPQHF

V: TRBV20-1
D: -
size: few
J: TRBJ2-7
DNA: TGCAGTGCCTCTGACAGATTAACCCCTTTCTACGAGCAGTACTTC
CDR3: CSASDRLTPFYEQYF

V: TRBV7-2
D: TRBD1
size: many
J: TRBJ2-3
DNA: TGTGCCAGCAGCCTAATGGGAGACAGGGGTAGAAATACGCAGTATTTT
CDR3: CASSLMGDRGRNTQYF

V: TRBV7-2
D: TRBD2
size: many
J: TRBJ2-5
DNA: TGTGCCAGCAGCCCTGGACTAGTTGAGACCCAGTACTTC
CDR3: CASSPGLVETQYF

V: TRBV9
D: -
size: once
J: TRBJ2-4
DNA: TGTGCCAGCAGCGTACGGGGCGGGGCCAAAAACATTCAGTACTTC
CDR3: CASSVRGGAKNIQYF

V: TRBV20-1
D: -
size: -
J: TRBJ2-3
DNA: TGCAGTGCTAGAGGCCCCCCCGGCACAGATACGCAGTATTTT
CDR3: CSARGPPGTDTQYF

V: TRBV5-1
D: TRBD1
size: -
J: TRBJ2-3
DNA: TGCGCCAGCAGCTTGGGGACAGGGGAGGCGTCTAGCACAGATACGCAGTATTTT
CDR3: CASSLGTGEASSTDTQYF

V: TRBV29-1
D: -
size: many
J: TRBJ2-2
DNA: TGCAGCGTTGAAACGGGTGGGGAGCTGTTTTTT
CDR3: CSVETGGELFF

V: TRBV9
D: -
size: -
J: TRBJ2-6
DNA: TGTGCCAGCAGCGTAGTGGGCAGCTCTGGGGCCAACGTCCTGACTTTC
CDR3: CASSVVGSSGANVLTF

V: TRBV6-2/TRBV6-3
D: -
size: many
J: TRBJ1-1
DNA: TGTGCCAGCAGTTACGGGCAGGCATGGACAAACACTGAAGCTTTCTTT
CDR3: CASSYGQAWTNTEAFF

V: TRBV6-4
D: -
size: -
J: TRBJ2-2
DNA: TGTGCCAGCAGTGATAGGGGGGTTCTGAACACCGGGGAGCTGTTTTTT
CDR3: CASSDRGVLNTGELFF

V: TRBV5-1
D: -
size: many
J: TRBJ2-1
DNA: TGCGCCAGCTCCCTGACAGCGTCCTACAATGAGCAGTTCTTC
CDR3: CASSLTASYNEQFF

V: TRBV13
D: -
size: -
J: TRBJ2-7
DNA: TGTGCCAGCAGCTTCGGCGGGTGGAGCTCCTACGAGCAGTACTTC
CDR3: CASSFGGWSSYEQYF

V: TRBV12-3/TRBV12-4
D: -
size: many
J: TRBJ2-3
DNA: TGTGCCAGCAGCCGCGCATCGGGGCAGGAGGATACGCAGTATTTT
CDR3: CASSRASGQEDTQYF

V: TRBV4-3
D: -
size: few
J: TRBJ2-5
DNA: TGCGCCAGCAGCCAAGTTGGCTTCCAAGAGACCCAGTACTTC
CDR3: CASSQVGFQETQYF

V: TRBV20-1
D: TRBD1
size: few
J: TRBJ1-5
DNA: TGCAGTGCTAGTGGGTTGCAGGGGGCCCATAGCAATCAGCCCCAGCATTTT
CDR3: CSASGLQGAHSNQPQHF

V: TRBV20-1
D: -
size: few
J: TRBJ1-1
DNA: TGCAGTGCCCCATCTTACACTGAAGCTTTCTTT
CDR3: CSAPSYTEAFF

V: TRBV25-1
D: -
size: many
J: TRBJ2-2
DNA: TGTGCCAGCAGCCATTTCTGGGAGCTGTTTTTT
CDR3: CASSHFWELFF

V: TRBV4-3
D: -
size: few
J: TRBJ1-5
DNA: TGCGCCAGCAGCCAAGATATCGCAGAATATCAGCCCCAGCATTTT
CDR3: CASSQDIAEYQPQHF

V: TRBV29-1
D: -
size: many
J: TRBJ1-1
DNA: TGCAGCGTTGTTGTACAGGGGAACACTGAAGCTTTCTTT
CDR3: CSVVVQGNTEAFF

V: TRBV6-1
D: -
size: -
J: TRBJ1-2
DNA: TGTGCCAGCAGCCTATCGGGGAGCTATGGCTACACCTTC
CDR3: CASSLSGSYGYTF

V: TRBV19
D: TRBD1
size: many
J: TRBJ1-5
DNA: TGTGCCAGTAGTACCAGGGACAGGGGGTATCAGCCCCAGCATTTT
CDR3: CASSTRDRGYQPQHF

V: TRBV5-6
D: -
size: -
J: TRBJ1-5
DNA: TGTGCCAGCAGCTTGCAGTCCAGGGCGCTCAATCAGCCCCAGCATTTT
CDR3: CASSLQSRALNQPQHF

V: TRBV7-2
D: -
size: many
J: TRBJ1-3
DNA: TGTGCCAGCAGCCTCATTCGGGGGGGAAACACCATATATTTT
CDR3: CASSLIRGGNTIYF

V: TRBV5-1
D: -
size: -
J: TRBJ1-2
DNA: TGCGCCAGCAGCTCGACGGGGGCGGATGGCTACACCTTC
CDR3: CASSSTGADGYTF

V: TRBV12-3/TRBV12-4
D: -
size: few
J: TRBJ2-7
DNA: TGTGCCAGCAGTTCGGGGGACAATTACGAGCAGTACTTC
CDR3: CASSSGDNYEQYF

V: TRBV28
D: -
size: many
J: TRBJ2-2
DNA: TGTGCCAGCAGTTTATGGCTAGTAAACACCGGGGAGCTGTTTTTT
CDR3: CASSLWLVNTGELFF

V: TRBV28
D: TRBD1
size: many
J: TRBJ1-5
DNA: TGTGCCAGCAGTTCCCCCGGGACAGGCAATCAGCCCCAGCATTTT
CDR3: CASSSPGTGNQPQHF